The 27 T cell receptor beta chains below come from one sample, sequenced in a study of T cells in Graves' hyperthyroidism and ophthalmopathy. Authors of the study amplified TCR beta CDR3 regions from RNA transcripts. The HTBI set primed first-round TCR CDR3 RT-PCR. MiXCR, applied by TCRdb to the multiplex PCR reads, yields one record per CDR3 protein. This repertoire shows 250,000 to 400,000 distinct CDR3 sequences, roughly 15% found once; its top ten account for 30% to 35%. The sequenced sample consisted of blood. The receptor set was obtained from a woman in her forties with Graves' ophthalmopathy.

This clonotype was found a few times. The V and J genes are TRBV20-1 and TRBJ2-1; no firm D call. Trimming shortened V by 5 bases and J by 1 base, and 12 bases separated the two germline ends. This CDR3 has 14 residues. Germline V gene sequence: CDR1 DFQATT, CDR2 SNEGSKA (reference sequence). CDR3 nucleotides: TGCAGTGCTGAGACGGCGTTTTCCTACAATGAGCAGTTCTTC. Encoded protein: CSAETAFSYNEQFF.

This clonotype was observed many times. V and J are TRBV6-1 and TRBJ1-6, with D possibly TRBD1 on 5 matching bases. Looked up from germline, CDR1 is MNHNS and CDR2 is SASEGT. The V gene lost 5 bases and the J gene lost 8 bases, with 22 bases spanning the gap. The CDR3 length is 17 residues. The CDR3 DNA is TGTGCCAGCAGTTCGCCGGATTTCGGGGCAAATCATTCACCCCTCCACTTT. Translated: CASSSPDFGANHSPLHF.

This clonotype was counted at least ten times. The chain couples TRBV30 to TRBJ1-1; no firm D call. V lost 0 bases, J lost 5 bases, and 13 bases lay in between. CDR1 is GTSNPN, CDR2 SVGIG, per germline (reference sequence). The CDR3 contains 14 residues. The CDR3 DNA reads as TGTGCCTGGAGTGTATCGTCGGGCCGGACTGAAGCTTTCTTT. It encodes CAWSVSSGRTEAFF. The complete variable domain, with remaining parts taken from reference TRBV30 and TRBJ1-1, reads SQTIHQWPATLVQPVGSPLSLECTVEGTSNPNLYWYRQAAGRGLQLLFYSVGIGQISSEVPQNLSASRPQDRQFILSSKKLLLSDSGFYLCAWSVSSGRTEAFFGQGTRLTVV.

This clonotype was counted between two and nine times. This chain links TRBV6-1 with TRBJ1-4, with D perhaps TRBD1 (5 bases). Trimming removed 7 bases from V and 12 bases from J, with 15 bases in between. Germline assignment: CDR1 MNHNS and CDR2 SASEGT. The CDR3 spans 12 residues. The CDR3 nucleotides read TGTGCCAGCACCTACCAATGGGGACAACTGTTTTTT. Protein product: CASTYQWGQLFF.

The sample holds many counts of this clonotype. J is TRBJ2-5 and V is TRBV12-3 or TRBV12-4; D is ambiguous. There are 11 residues in the CDR3. Trimming took off 8 bases at V and 9 bases at J, with 13 bases between the two ends. This CDR3 reads CASGDGRSQYF. The DNA of the CDR3 is TGTGCCAGCGGGGATGGCCGGTCCCAGTACTTC.

This clonotype was detected only a few times. CDR3 loop: CASSKTHRAPPNEQFF. CDR3 DNA: TGTGCCAGCAGTAAAACCCACAGGGCTCCCCCCAATGAGCAGTTCTTC. The chain combines TRBV6-1 with TRBJ2-1, with D perhaps matching TRBD1 (6 bases). The CDR3 runs 16 residues. Germline loops: CDR1 MNHNS, CDR2 SASEGT. Trimming left V 5 bases short and J 6 bases short, with 20 bases between.

This clonotype was recorded many times. In DNA form, the CDR3 reads TGTGCCAGCAGCCAGTCGCAAGACGGCGCAGGGGCCCAGTACTTC. It specifies CASSQSQDGAGAQYF. The gene calls are TRBV3-1 and TRBJ2-5, with D possibly matching TRBD1 (6 bases). Per germline, CDR1 LGHDT and CDR2 YNNKEL (reference sequence). The CDR3 has 15 amino acids. V dropped 3 bases and J dropped 9 bases, with 20 bases sitting between them.

This clonotype occurred many times. The V and J genes are TRBV20-1 and TRBJ2-1, with D hard to call. Looked up from germline, CDR1 is DFQATT and CDR2 is SNEGSKA (reference sequence). V lost 0 bases to trimming and J lost 6 bases, with 18 bases between them. This CDR3 comprises 16 residues. CDR3 region: CSARDQEQTKVNEQFF. CDR3 coding DNA: TGCAGTGCTAGAGATCAGGAACAGACGAAGGTCAATGAGCAGTTCTTC.

This clonotype was counted at least ten times. The V call is TRBV12-3 or TRBV12-4, the J call TRBJ2-7; D is uncertain. Trimming cost V 7 bases and J 6 bases, with 4 bases left between them. The CDR3 contains 9 residues. The CDR3 here is CASIREQYF. The CDR3 region has the DNA TGTGCCAGCATCCGCGAGCAGTACTTC.

Ten or more counts support this clonotype. The rearrangement links TRBV11-3 to TRBJ2-7, with D possibly matching TRBD1 (6 bases). Germline V gives CDR1 SGHNT, CDR2 YENEEA. V was cut by 1 base and J by 9 bases, with 13 bases left in between. The CDR3 sequence is 13 residues long. CDR3 sequence: CASSLVVGASQYF. The CDR3 coding sequence is TGTGCCAGCAGCTTAGTAGTGGGGGCATCGCAGTACTTC.

This clonotype was seen at least ten times. The chain couples TRBV27 to TRBJ1-5; 7 nucleotides align to TRBD1. The CDR3 extends over 15 amino acids. Germline trimming cut 4 bases from V and 0 bases from J; bases unmatched to any gene: 3. Per germline, CDR1 MNHEY and CDR2 SMNVEV (reference sequence). The CDR3 region is CASSSRQGSNQPQHF. CDR3 DNA sequence: TGTGCCAGCAGTTCGCGACAGGGTAGCAATCAGCCCCAGCATTTT.

This rearrangement joins TRBV20-1 to TRBJ2-7; 11 positions agree with TRBD2. From germline, CDR1 is DFQATT and CDR2 SNEGSKA (reference sequence). V shed 3 bases and J 7 bases; nucleotides not matched to a gene: 8. The CDR3 covers 14 residues. The CDR3 reads CSASLAGGKEEQYF. The CDR3, as DNA: TGCAGTGCTAGCCTAGCGGGGGGAAAGGAGGAGCAGTACTTC.

This clonotype was observed a few times. The gene calls are TRBV7-9 and TRBJ1-3; no reliable D call. V was cut by 1 base and J by 0 bases, with 16 bases left in between. Germline assignment: CDR1 SEHNR and CDR2 FQNEAQ (reference sequence). The CDR3 length is 18 residues. The CDR3, as DNA: TGTGCCAGCAGCTTAGGAGGTCAGAAAAGACTCTCTGGAAACACCATATATTTT. This sequence encodes CASSLGGQKRLSGNTIYF.

This clonotype showed up many times. The V gene is TRBV7-9, the J gene TRBJ2-6; the D call may be TRBD1 or TRBD2 (5 bases each). V was shortened by 5 bases and J by 12 bases, with 17 bases between the two germline ends. CDR3 size: 14 residues. CDR1 SEHNR and CDR2 FQNEAQ come from the germline V gene (reference sequence). In DNA form, the CDR3 reads TGTGCCAGCAGCCCAATTTCGACGGGGCGCGTCCTGACTTTC. Amino acid sequence: CASSPISTGRVLTF.

This clonotype was observed at least ten times. The J gene is TRBJ2-5, the V gene TRBV20-1; D is possibly TRBD1 or TRBD2 (5 bases each). Trimming left V 6 bases short and J 4 bases short, with 24 bases between. CDR1 DFQATT and CDR2 SNEGSKA come from the germline V gene (reference sequence). This CDR3 has 16 amino acids. As DNA, the CDR3 is TGCAGTGCCAACAAGGGGTCCGGTATCGCGGGAGAGACCCAGTACTTC. Translated: CSANKGSGIAGETQYF.

The chain combines TRBV15 with TRBJ1-4; D is possibly TRBD1 (5 bases). Germline CDR1 and CDR2: LNHNV and YYDKDF (reference sequence). The CDR3 consists of 16 residues. Trimming removed 0 bases at V and 9 bases at J, with 17 bases between. The CDR3 DNA reads as TGTGCCACCAGCAGAGATTCCGAGGGCACAGGCAAAAAACTGTTTTTT. Translated: CATSRDSEGTGKKLFF.

The J gene is TRBJ2-1, the V gene TRBV12-3 or TRBV12-4, with 13 positions matching TRBD2. The length of the CDR3 is 16 residues. V was clipped by 4 bases and J by 9 bases; unmatched bases: 9. The CDR3: CASSSAGTSGIGEQFF. CDR3 in DNA: TGTGCCAGCAGTTCAGCCGGGACTAGCGGGATTGGTGAGCAGTTCTTC.

The V call is TRBV5-1, the J call TRBJ1-6, with D unresolved. CDR1 and CDR2 from the germline V gene are SGHRS and YFSETQ. The CDR3 extends over 12 amino acids. V dropped 3 bases and J dropped 5 bases, with 3 bases sitting between them. CDR3 in DNA: TGCGCCAGCAGCTACGATAATTCACCCCTCCACTTT. Translating it yields CASSYDNSPLHF.

The chain employs TRBV6-1 and TRBJ2-4; TRBD2 matches at 7 bases. There are 15 residues in the CDR3. Germline CDR1 is MNHNS and CDR2 is SASEGT. The ends lost 6 bases at V and 4 bases at J; junction bases unmatched: 9. CDR3 coding DNA: TGTGCCAGCAGACGGGACTCAGCGGGAAAAAACATTCAGTACTTC. It yields the protein CASRRDSAGKNIQYF.

This chain connects TRBV27 to TRBJ2-1; TRBD1 or TRBD2 may be the D gene (5 bases each). CDR3 length: 15 residues. Germline CDR1 reads MNHEY; CDR2 reads SMNVEV (reference sequence). V lost 8 bases to trimming and J lost 0 bases, with 14 bases between them. In DNA, the CDR3 is TGTGCCAGCCGGAGTGCAGGGAGCTCCTACAATGAGCAGTTCTTC. This gives the protein CASRSAGSSYNEQFF.

This clonotype was detected ten times or more. The V gene is TRBV2, the J gene TRBJ2-1; no clear D gene. V lost 5 bases, J lost 3 bases, and 8 bases lay in between. Germline V lookup: CDR1 SNHLY, CDR2 FYNNEI. The CDR3 is made up of 13 amino acids. CDR3 DNA sequence: TGTGCCAGCAGTAAAAGGAACTACAATGAGCAGTTCTTC. The encoded protein is CASSKRNYNEQFF.

This clonotype has a count of ten or more. The chain links TRBV2 to TRBJ2-2; the D gene could be TRBD1 or TRBD2 (5 bases each). The ends were cut back, 6 bases at V and 3 bases at J, with 14 bases in the middle. This CDR3 spans 15 amino acids. Germline CDR1 reads SNHLY; CDR2 reads FYNNEI. CDR3 DNA sequence: TGTGCCAGCAGGGCCCAAGTGGGGGACACCGGGGAGCTGTTTTTT. Its protein product is CASRAQVGDTGELFF.

This chain's CDR3 is CATSDSRLGGRGNQPQHF. For the CDR3, the DNA is TGTGCCACCAGTGATTCTAGACTTGGGGGAAGGGGCAATCAGCCCCAGCATTTT. The rearrangement joins TRBV24-1 to TRBJ1-5, with a possible D match to TRBD1 (5 bases). The V end was cut by 2 bases, the J end by 2 bases, with 18 bases between. Germline V gene data show CDR1 as KGHDR and CDR2 as SFDVKD. The CDR3 extends over 18 amino acids.

V and J are TRBV5-1 and TRBJ1-5; D not certain. V dropped 0 bases and J dropped 13 bases, with 20 bases sitting between them. Germline V gives CDR1 SGHRS, CDR2 YFSETQ. The CDR3 length is 15 residues. This chain's CDR3 is CASSLAGGPRDQQHF. The CDR3 DNA is TGCGCCAGCAGCTTGGCAGGCGGGCCTCGAGATCAACAGCATTTT.

In this sample, this clonotype turned up a few times. The CDR3 coding sequence is TGTGCCAGCAGTAAATTGCAGGGAGGGGAAGAGCAGTACTTC. Its protein is CASSKLQGGEEQYF. V gene TRBV27 combines with J gene TRBJ2-7; 7 bases agree with TRBD2. The CDR3 is 14 amino acids. V shed 5 bases, J shed 7 bases, and the junction held 11 bases outside the gene matches. CDR1 MNHEY and CDR2 SMNVEV come from the germline V gene (reference sequence).

This clonotype was seen repeatedly, ten times or more. The chain combines TRBV10-3 with TRBJ1-2; possible D gene TRBD1, 5 bases. CDR3 size: 14 residues. V lost 4 bases and J 8 bases, leaving 17 bases between the germline ends. CDR1 and CDR2 (germline): ENHRY, SYGVKD. CDR3 loop: CAISAGRVVSGYTF. The CDR3 DNA is TGTGCCATCAGTGCAGGGCGCGTCGTATCGGGCTACACCTTC.

The chain's CDR3 is CASSLGGGAKNEQFF. The CDR3 DNA reads as TGCGCCAGCAGCTTGGGGGGCGGTGCCAAAAATGAGCAGTTCTTC. The V gene is TRBV5-1, the J gene TRBJ2-1; possible D gene TRBD1, 5 bases. Germline V gene data show CDR1 as SGHRS and CDR2 as YFSETQ. The CDR3 extends over 15 amino acids. V lost 0 bases and J lost 7, with 14 bases in between.